Below are 20 T cell receptor beta chains sequenced from a single sample in a study of radiotherapy plus CTLA-4 blockade in lung cancer. This table comes from immunoSEQ multiplex PCR, and its TCRdb copy is limited to in-frame clones, with some not included. The table shows tens of thousands of clones, with approximately 79% occurring only once. Sequencing used peripheral blood, obtained from a patient treated with radiotherapy plus ipilimumab. These receptors all come from a human donor with non-small cell lung cancer whose response to radiotherapy plus ipilimumab could not be evaluated. Some clones in this sample may be carry-over from other donors' samples.

The chain combines TRBV4-3 with TRBJ1-1, with 10 bases matching TRBD1. Germline lookup yields CDR1 LGHNA and CDR2 YSLEER. The J segment lost 5 bases and the V segment lost 3 bases, leaving 9 bases of the junction unmatched. This CDR3 has 16 residues. The CDR3 coding sequence is TGCGCCAGCAGCCAGGCCCGACAGGGGGCGAGGACTGAAGCTTTCTTT. This sequence encodes CASSQARQGARTEAFF.

As concerns this clone: The junction differs from germline at one of its ends, possibly a read error. The chain has TRBV28 and TRBJ1-1; 7 positions agree with TRBD1. This CDR3 comprises 16 residues. Germline loops: CDR1 MDHEN, CDR2 SYDVKM. CDR3 amino acids: CASRQGHRGGQTETFF. The CDR3 nucleotides are TGTGCCAGCAGACAAGGACACAGGGGAGGTCAGACTGAAACTTTCTTT. The variable domain in full, completed from reference TRBV28 and TRBJ1-1, reads DVKVTQSSRYLVKRTGEKVFLECVQDMDHENMFWYRQDPGLGLRLIYFSYDVKMKEKGDIPEGYSVSREKKERFSLILESASTNQTSMYLCASRQGHRGGQTETFFGQGTRLTVV.

The rearrangement uses TRBV9 and TRBJ1-4; 9 bases are a match to TRBD1. Losses at the gene ends were 1 base for V and 7 bases for J; bases not matched to a gene: 17. Germline V CDR1 and CDR2: SGDLS, YYNGEE. The CDR3 totals 19 residues. The CDR3 loop is CASSVKYGTGIDFGEKLFF. In DNA, the CDR3 is TGTGCCAGCAGCGTAAAGTATGGGACAGGGATAGACTTCGGTGAAAAACTGTTTTTT.

The chain has TRBV13 and TRBJ2-7, with TRBD2 matching over 8 bases. CDR1 and CDR2 (germline): PRHDT, FYEKMQ (reference sequence). V dropped 8 bases and J dropped 6; count of bases not matched to a gene: 6. The CDR3 runs to 12 residues. This CDR3 is CASSSGGVEQYF. The CDR3 DNA sequence: TGTGCCAGCTCCTCGGGAGGGGTCGAGCAGTACTTC.

This chain uses TRBV28 with TRBJ1-1; a weak D match, TRBD1 (5 bases). CDR1 is MDHEN, CDR2 SYDVKM, per germline. The CDR3 runs 15 residues. V shed 8 bases and J shed 1 base, with 17 bases lying between them. The CDR3 protein is CASGGFQGRNTEAFF. DNA for the CDR3: TGTGCCAGCGGGGGGTTTCAGGGACGGAACACTGAAGCTTTCTTT.

The V and J genes are TRBV7-2 and TRBJ2-1; a possible D gene is TRBD1 (5 bases). This CDR3 has 15 amino acids. Trimming pared 1 base from V and 3 bases from J, leaving 10 bases between. Germline CDR1 SGHTA, CDR2 FQGNSA. DNA of the CDR3: TGTGCCAGCAGCTTAGACTCAGGGCTCTACAATGAGCAGTTCTTC. Protein: CASSLDSGLYNEQFF.

The rearrangement links TRBV6-5 to TRBJ2-7; 7 nucleotides line up with TRBD1. This CDR3 region has 14 residues. V lost 2 bases, J lost 3 bases, and 4 bases stayed unmatched. Germline CDR1 is MNHEY and CDR2 is SVGAGI. DNA of the CDR3: TGTGCCAGCAGTTACCGCAGGGGGAACTACGAGCAGTACTTC. This sequence encodes CASSYRRGNYEQYF.

V and J are TRBV4-1 and TRBJ2-7, with 7 positions matching TRBD2. Germline loops: CDR1 MGHRA, CDR2 YSYEKL. The CDR3 totals 14 residues. J was trimmed by 5 bases and V by 1 base; bases with no gene match: 5. In DNA, the CDR3 is TGCGCCAGCAGCCAAGGCCGGGGGGTTAACGAGCAGTACTTC. It yields the protein CASSQGRGVNEQYF.

The gene calls are TRBV15 and TRBJ2-5; 8 nucleotides agree with TRBD1. The germline gives CDR1 LNHNV, CDR2 YYDKDF (reference sequence). The CDR3 loop spans 16 amino acids. The J segment lost 4 bases and the V segment lost 3 bases, leaving 10 bases of the junction unmatched. The CDR3 loop is CATSRPLTGTGETQYF. The DNA for the CDR3 is TGTGCCACCAGCAGGCCCCTCACAGGGACAGGAGAGACCCAGTACTTC.

The genes are TRBV30 and TRBJ2-1; TRBD1 might be the D (6 bases). CDR1 is GTSNPN, CDR2 SVGIG, per germline (reference sequence). This CDR3 has 14 amino acids. The V and J ends lost 3 bases and 0 bases respectively, with 9 bases between them. The CDR3 DNA reads as TGTGCCTGGAGGGGGGCCGGCTCCTACAATGAGCAGTTCTTC. As protein: CAWRGAGSYNEQFF. Using reference TRBV30 and TRBJ2-1 for the parts outside the CDR3, the full variable domain is SQTIHQWPATLVQPVGSPLSLECTVEGTSNPNLYWYRQAAGRGLQLLFYSVGIGQISSEVPQNLSASRPQDRQFILSSKKLLLSDSGFYLCAWRGAGSYNEQFFGPGTRLTVL.

The genes are TRBV5-1 and TRBJ2-7; D may be TRBD2 (7 bases). V dropped 0 bases and J dropped 2 bases, with 15 bases sitting between them. Germline V gene sequence: CDR1 SGHRS, CDR2 YFSETQ. CDR3 length: 16 amino acids. The CDR3 DNA sequence: TGCGCCAGCAGCTTGGCCCCAGGAGGGGGGGCCTACGAGCAGTACTTC. Amino acid sequence: CASSLAPGGGAYEQYF.

In this sample, this clone turned up a few times. The chain employs TRBV5-6 and TRBJ2-7; 8 bases match TRBD2. This CDR3 contains 16 residues. The trim removed 3 bases at V and 4 bases at J, leaving 12 bases unmatched. CDR1 is SGHDT, CDR2 YYEEEE, per germline. The CDR3 bases are TGTGCCAGCAGCTCCAAACACAGCGGGGGCTATTACGAGCAGTACTTC. It specifies CASSSKHSGGYYEQYF.

The chain carries TRBV7-9 and TRBJ1-1; 7 bases map to TRBD1. The CDR3 contains 11 residues. V lost 7 bases and J lost 11; bases outside the gene matches: 7. CDR1 is SEHNR and CDR2 is FQNEAQ in the germline V gene (reference sequence). The CDR3 DNA sequence: TGTGCCAGCACCATACAGGGGAACGCTTTCTTT. This gives the protein CASTIQGNAFF.

V is TRBV6-5 and J is TRBJ1-3; possible D gene TRBD1, 5 bases. Germline CDR1 is MNHEY and CDR2 is SVGAGI. There are 12 residues in the CDR3. V lost 6 bases to trimming and J lost 4 bases, with 7 bases between them. The CDR3 region is CASRGLGNTIYF. The CDR3 DNA is TGTGCCAGCAGGGGGCTGGGAAACACCATATATTTT.

The V gene is TRBV12-5, the J gene TRBJ1-2; tentative D call: TRBD1 (5 bases). The germline gives CDR1 LGHNT, CDR2 FRNRAP. This CDR3 contains 12 residues. The CDR3 nucleotides are TGTGCCCCCGGGTGGGGGGACTATGGCTACACCTTC. Protein product: CAPGWGDYGYTF.

The CDR3 spells CASIGDRNTGELFF. The CDR3 DNA follows: TGTGCCAGCATAGGGGACAGGAACACCGGGGAGCTGTTTTTT. The chain links TRBV2 to TRBJ2-2, with 7 bases that match TRBD1. V gave up 7 bases and J gave up 1 base; unmatched junction bases: 3. Germline CDR1 reads SNHLY; CDR2 reads FYNNEI. This CDR3 has 14 amino acids.

The rearrangement uses TRBV18 and TRBJ1-2; no clear D gene. The germline gives CDR1 KGHSH, CDR2 LQKENI. This CDR3 is 15 amino acids long. Between the trimmed V and J ends, which lost 2 bases and 8 bases, there was a span of 18 bases. CDR3 region: CASSPFGYRGGGYTF. CDR3 sequence (DNA): TGTGCCAGCTCACCATTTGGTTATCGGGGTGGCGGCTACACCTTC.

This clone was seen a single time. The rearrangement joins TRBV5-1 to TRBJ2-3; D unresolved. From germline, CDR1 is SGHRS and CDR2 YFSETQ. Trimming removed 4 bases at V and 6 bases at J, with 12 bases between. CDR3 length: 13 residues. The chain's CDR3 is CASSPPPRDTQYF. CDR3 nucleotide sequence: TGCGCCAGCAGCCCGCCCCCGCGGGATACGCAGTATTTT. Complete variable domain (other parts from reference TRBV5-1 and TRBJ2-3): KAGVTQTPRYLIKTRGQQVTLSCSPISGHRSVSWYQQTPGQGLQFLFEYFSETQRNKGNFPGRFSGRQFSNSRSEMNVSTLELGDSALYLCASSPPPRDTQYFGPGTRLTVL.

V gene TRBV7-8 combines with J gene TRBJ1-5; D might be TRBD1 (6 bases). The CDR3 spans 15 residues. Between the trimmed V and J ends, which lost 7 bases and 5 bases, there was a span of 18 bases. Germline values: CDR1 SGHVS, CDR2 FQNEAQ. Written as DNA, the CDR3 is TGTGCCAGCACCGAGAGGGGAGGGGGGGATCAGCCCCAGCATTTT. Its translation: CASTERGGGDQPQHF.

This sequence joins TRBV4-3 and TRBJ2-1, with D possibly TRBD1 on 5 matching bases. Per the germline V gene, CDR1 is LGHNA and CDR2 is YSLEER. The CDR3 has 16 residues. The germline V and J ends were trimmed by 0 bases and 1 base, with 10 bases remaining between them. This chain's CDR3 is CASSQEWGTSYNEQFF. The DNA for the CDR3 is TGCGCCAGCAGCCAAGAATGGGGCACTTCCTACAATGAGCAGTTCTTC.